This TCR beta chain was documented in a study of spatial heterogeneity in lung cancer. Time point specified: sample taken at primary tumor resection. Unsorted whole RNA samples from tumor, nontumor lung or frozen PBMC were sequenced. The donors comprised 60 to 85 untreated early-stage non-small cell lung cancer patients. This clonotype was seen repeatedly, ten times or more. The ends were cut back, 2 bases at V and 5 bases at J, with 11 bases in the middle. Per the germline V gene, CDR1 is SGHDT and CDR2 is YYEEEE. This CDR3 is built from 13 residues. Each CDR3 protein gets one entry after TCRdb re-called the 5' RACE reads with MiXCR. The data contain 35,000 to 55,000 distinct CDR3 sequences, roughly 7.1% of them singletons.

The sample here was PBMCs, taken at surgery. The rearrangement joins TRBV5-6 to TRBJ2-7; D is undetermined. The source of this sequence is a female donor with early-stage non-small cell lung cancer. The CDR3 spells CASSFFSTHEQYF. For the CDR3, the DNA is TGTGCCAGCAGCTTTTTTAGCACCCACGAGCAGTACTTC.